The clone carrying this TCR beta chain has only one observation. This entry comes from a study of shared T cell receptors in the human thymus. Sequencing was performed with immunoSEQ multiplex PCR; in TCRdb, only in-frame clones are kept and a portion is missing. The sample carries some 700,000 clones, approximately 87% recorded once. This sample also appeared in a second study, on human thymus T cells. That report adds: The thymus tissue came from resections taken during corrective heart surgery.

Specimen: thymocytes. The TCR was taken from a boy younger than two with a congenital heart defect.

CDR3 in DNA: TGTGCCAGCAAAGGGGGCAATGAGCAGTTCTTC. This codes for CASKGGNEQFF. This sequence joins TRBV18 and TRBJ2-1; D is possibly TRBD1 (6 bases). Germline V gene data show CDR1 as KGHSH and CDR2 as LQKENI. The V gene lost 8 bases and the J gene lost 6 bases, with 8 bases spanning the gap. The CDR3 sequence is 11 residues long. The variable domain in full, with the rest retrieved from reference TRBV18 and TRBJ2-1, is NAGVMQNPRHLVRRRGQEARLRCSPMKGHSHVYWYRQLPEEGLKFMVYLQKENIIDESGMPKERFSAEFPKEGPSILRIQQVVRGDSAAYFCASKGGNEQFFGPGTRLTVL.